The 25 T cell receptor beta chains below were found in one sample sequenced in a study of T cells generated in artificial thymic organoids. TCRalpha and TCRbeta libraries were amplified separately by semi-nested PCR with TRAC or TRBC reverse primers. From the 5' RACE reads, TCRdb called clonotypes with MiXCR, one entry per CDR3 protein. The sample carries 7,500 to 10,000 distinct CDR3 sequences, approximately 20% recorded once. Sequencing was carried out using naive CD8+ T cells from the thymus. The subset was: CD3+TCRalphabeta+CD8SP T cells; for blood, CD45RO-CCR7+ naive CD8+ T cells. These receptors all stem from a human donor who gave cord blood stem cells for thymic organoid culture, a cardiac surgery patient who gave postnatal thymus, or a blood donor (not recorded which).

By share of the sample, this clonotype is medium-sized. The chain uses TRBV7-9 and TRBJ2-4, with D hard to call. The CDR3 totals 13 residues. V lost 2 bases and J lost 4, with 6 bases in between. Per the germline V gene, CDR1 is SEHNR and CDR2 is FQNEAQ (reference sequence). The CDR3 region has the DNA TGTGCCAGCAGCTTATCGGAGAAAAACATTCAGTACTTC. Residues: CASSLSEKNIQYF.

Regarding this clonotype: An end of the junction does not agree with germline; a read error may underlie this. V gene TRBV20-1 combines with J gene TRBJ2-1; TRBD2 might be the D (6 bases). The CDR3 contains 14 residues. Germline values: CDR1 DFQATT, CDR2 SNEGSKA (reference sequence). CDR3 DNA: TGCAGTGCCAGAGGTTGGCGGGACCACAATGGGCAGTTCTTC. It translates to CSARGWRDHNGQFF.

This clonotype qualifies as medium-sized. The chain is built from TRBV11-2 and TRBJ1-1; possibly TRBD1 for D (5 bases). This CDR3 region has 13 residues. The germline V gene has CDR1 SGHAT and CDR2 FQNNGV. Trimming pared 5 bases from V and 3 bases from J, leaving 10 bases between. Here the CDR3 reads CASSAVTDTEAFF. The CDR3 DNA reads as TGTGCCAGCAGCGCCGTGACAGACACTGAAGCTTTCTTT.

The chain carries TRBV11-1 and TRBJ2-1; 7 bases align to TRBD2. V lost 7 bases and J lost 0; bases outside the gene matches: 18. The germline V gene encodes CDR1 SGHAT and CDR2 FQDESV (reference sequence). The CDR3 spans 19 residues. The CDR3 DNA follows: TGTGCCAGCATTAATAATCCGTCTCGGGGAGGGAGCTCCTACAATGAGCAGTTCTTC. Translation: CASINNPSRGGSSYNEQFF.

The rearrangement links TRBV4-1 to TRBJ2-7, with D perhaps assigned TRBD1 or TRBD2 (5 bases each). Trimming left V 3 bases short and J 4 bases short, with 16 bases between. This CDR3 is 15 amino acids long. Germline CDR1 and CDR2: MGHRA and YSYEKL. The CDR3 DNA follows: TGCGCCAGCAGCCAGTACCAGGGTTCGGGGTACGAGCAGTACTTC. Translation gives CASSQYQGSGYEQYF.

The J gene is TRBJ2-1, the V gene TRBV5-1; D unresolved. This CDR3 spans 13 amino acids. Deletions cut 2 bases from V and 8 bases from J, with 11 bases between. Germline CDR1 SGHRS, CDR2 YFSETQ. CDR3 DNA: TGCGCCAGCAGCTTCAAGAGGATAGATGAGCAGTTCTTC. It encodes CASSFKRIDEQFF.

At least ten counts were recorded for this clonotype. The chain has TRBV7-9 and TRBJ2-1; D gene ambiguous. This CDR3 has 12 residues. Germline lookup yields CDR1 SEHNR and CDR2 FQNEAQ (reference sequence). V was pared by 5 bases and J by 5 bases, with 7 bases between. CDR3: CASSPPHNEQFF. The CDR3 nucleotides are TGTGCCAGCAGCCCCCCTCACAATGAGCAGTTCTTC. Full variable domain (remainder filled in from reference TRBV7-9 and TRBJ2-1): DTGVSQNPRHKITKRGQNVTFRCDPISEHNRLYWYRQTLGQGPEFLTYFQNEAQLEKSRLLSDRFSAERPKGSFSTLEIQRTEQGDSAMYLCASSPPHNEQFFGPGTRLTVL.

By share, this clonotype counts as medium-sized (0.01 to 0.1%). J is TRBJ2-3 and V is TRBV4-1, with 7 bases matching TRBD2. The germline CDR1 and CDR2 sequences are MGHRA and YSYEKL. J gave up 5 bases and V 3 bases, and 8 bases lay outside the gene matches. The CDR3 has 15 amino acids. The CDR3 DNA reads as TGCGCCAGCAGCCAGGGGACTACCGCAGGAGATACGCAGTATTTT. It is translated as CASSQGTTAGDTQYF.

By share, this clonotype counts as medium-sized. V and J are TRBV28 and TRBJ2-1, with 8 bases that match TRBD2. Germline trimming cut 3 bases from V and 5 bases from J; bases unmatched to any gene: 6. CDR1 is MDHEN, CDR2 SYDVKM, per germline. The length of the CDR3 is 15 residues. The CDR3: CASSFAGRANNEQFF. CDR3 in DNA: TGTGCCAGCAGTTTTGCCGGGAGGGCCAACAATGAGCAGTTCTTC. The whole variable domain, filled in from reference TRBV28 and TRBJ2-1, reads DVKVTQSSRYLVKRTGEKVFLECVQDMDHENMFWYRQDPGLGLRLIYFSYDVKMKEKGDIPEGYSVSREKKERFSLILESASTNQTSMYLCASSFAGRANNEQFFGPGTRLTVL.

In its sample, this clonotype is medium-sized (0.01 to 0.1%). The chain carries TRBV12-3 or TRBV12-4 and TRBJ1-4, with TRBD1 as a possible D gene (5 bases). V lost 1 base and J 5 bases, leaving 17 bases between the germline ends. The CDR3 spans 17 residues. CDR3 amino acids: CASSLVGTRARNEKLFF. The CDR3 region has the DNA TGTGCCAGCAGTTTAGTAGGGACGCGAGCCAGGAATGAAAAACTGTTTTTT.

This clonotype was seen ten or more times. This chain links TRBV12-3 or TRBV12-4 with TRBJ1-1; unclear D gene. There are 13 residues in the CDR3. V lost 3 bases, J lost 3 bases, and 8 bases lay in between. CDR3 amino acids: CASSLLGDTEAFF. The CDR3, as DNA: TGTGCCAGCAGTTTGTTGGGTGACACTGAAGCTTTCTTT.

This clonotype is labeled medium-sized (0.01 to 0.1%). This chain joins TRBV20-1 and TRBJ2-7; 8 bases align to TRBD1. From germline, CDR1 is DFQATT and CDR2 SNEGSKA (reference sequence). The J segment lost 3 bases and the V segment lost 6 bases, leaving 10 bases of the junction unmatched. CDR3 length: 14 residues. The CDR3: CSARDRRRDYEQYF. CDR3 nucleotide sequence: TGCAGTGCCAGGGACAGGAGACGGGACTACGAGCAGTACTTC.

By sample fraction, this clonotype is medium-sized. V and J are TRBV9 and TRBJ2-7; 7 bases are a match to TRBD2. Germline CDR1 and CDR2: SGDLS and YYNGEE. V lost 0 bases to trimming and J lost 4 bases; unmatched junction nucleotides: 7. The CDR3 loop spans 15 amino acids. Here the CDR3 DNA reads TGTGCCAGCAGCGTAGGGGGACTACCTACATACGAGCAGTACTTC. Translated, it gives CASSVGGLPTYEQYF.

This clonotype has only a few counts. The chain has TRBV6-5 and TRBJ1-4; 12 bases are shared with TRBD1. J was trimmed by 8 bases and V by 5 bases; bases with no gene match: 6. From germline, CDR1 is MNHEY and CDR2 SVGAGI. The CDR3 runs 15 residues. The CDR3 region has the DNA TGTGCCAGCAGTCCTAGGGACAGGGGGCGCGAAAAACTGTTTTTT. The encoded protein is CASSPRDRGREKLFF.

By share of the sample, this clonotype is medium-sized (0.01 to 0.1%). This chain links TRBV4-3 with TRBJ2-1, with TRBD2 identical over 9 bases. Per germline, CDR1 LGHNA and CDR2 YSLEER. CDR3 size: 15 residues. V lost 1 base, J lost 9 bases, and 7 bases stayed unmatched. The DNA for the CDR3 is TGCGCCAGCAGCCAAGGGGTCCCAGCGGGGGGTGAGCAGTTCTTC. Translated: CASSQGVPAGGEQFF.

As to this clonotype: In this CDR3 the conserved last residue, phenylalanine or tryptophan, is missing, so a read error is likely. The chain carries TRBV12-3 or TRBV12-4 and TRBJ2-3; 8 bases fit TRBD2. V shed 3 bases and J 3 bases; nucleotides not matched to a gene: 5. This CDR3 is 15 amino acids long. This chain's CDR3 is CASSFRGGRTDTQYS. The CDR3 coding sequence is TGTGCCAGCAGTTTTCGGGGGGGCCGGACAGATACGCAGTATTCT.

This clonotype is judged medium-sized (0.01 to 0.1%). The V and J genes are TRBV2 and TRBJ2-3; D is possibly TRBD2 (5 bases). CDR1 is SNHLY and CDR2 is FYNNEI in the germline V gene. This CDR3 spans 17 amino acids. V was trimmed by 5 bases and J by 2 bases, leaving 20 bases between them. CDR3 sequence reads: CASSRRVWLAVTDTQYF. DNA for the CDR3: TGTGCCAGCAGTAGAAGGGTCTGGCTAGCAGTCACAGATACGCAGTATTTT.

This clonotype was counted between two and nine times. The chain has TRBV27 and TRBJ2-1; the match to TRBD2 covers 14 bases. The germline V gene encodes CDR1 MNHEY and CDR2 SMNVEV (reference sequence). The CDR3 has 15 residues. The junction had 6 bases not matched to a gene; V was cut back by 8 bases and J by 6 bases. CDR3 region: CASCHGTSGSNEQFF. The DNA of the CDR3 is TGTGCCAGCTGCCATGGGACTAGCGGGAGCAATGAGCAGTTCTTC.

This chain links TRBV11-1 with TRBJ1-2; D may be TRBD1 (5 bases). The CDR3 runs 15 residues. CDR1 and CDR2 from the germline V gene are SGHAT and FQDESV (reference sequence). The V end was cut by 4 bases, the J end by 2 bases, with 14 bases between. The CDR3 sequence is CASSSYRSPNYGYTF. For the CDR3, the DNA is TGTGCCAGCAGCTCCTACAGGAGTCCCAACTATGGCTACACCTTC.

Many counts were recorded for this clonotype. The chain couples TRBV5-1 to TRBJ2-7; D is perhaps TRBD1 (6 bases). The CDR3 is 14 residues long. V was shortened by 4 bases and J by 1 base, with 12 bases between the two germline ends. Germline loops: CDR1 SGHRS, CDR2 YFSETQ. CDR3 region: CASSLQGSSYEQYF. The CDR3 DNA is TGCGCCAGCAGCCTACAGGGTTCGTCCTACGAGCAGTACTTC.

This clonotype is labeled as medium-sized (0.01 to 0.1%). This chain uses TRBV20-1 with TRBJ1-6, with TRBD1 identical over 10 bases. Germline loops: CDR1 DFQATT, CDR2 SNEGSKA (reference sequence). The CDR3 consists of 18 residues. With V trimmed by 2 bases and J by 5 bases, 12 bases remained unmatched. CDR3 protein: CSARTRQGARKDNSPLHF. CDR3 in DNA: TGCAGTGCTAGAACTAGACAGGGGGCACGGAAAGATAATTCACCCCTCCACTTT.

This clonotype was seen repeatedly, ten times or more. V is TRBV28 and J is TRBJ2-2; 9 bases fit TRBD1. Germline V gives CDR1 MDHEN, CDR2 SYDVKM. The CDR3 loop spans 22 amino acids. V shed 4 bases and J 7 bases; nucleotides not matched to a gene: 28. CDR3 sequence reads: CASSSNIIRDRVQRGRNGELFF. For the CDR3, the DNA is TGTGCCAGCAGTTCAAACATTATCCGGGACAGGGTTCAGCGGGGAAGAAACGGGGAGCTGTTTTTT.

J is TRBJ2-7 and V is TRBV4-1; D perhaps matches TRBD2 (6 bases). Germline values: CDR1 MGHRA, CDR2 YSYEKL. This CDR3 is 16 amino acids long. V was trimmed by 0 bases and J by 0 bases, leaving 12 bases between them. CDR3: CASSQEGGGASYEQYF. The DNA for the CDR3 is TGCGCCAGCAGCCAAGAAGGCGGCGGGGCCTCCTACGAGCAGTACTTC.

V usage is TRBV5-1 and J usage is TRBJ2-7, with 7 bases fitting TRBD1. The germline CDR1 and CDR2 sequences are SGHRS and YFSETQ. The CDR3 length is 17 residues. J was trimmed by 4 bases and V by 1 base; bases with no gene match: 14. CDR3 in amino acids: CASSLSPHRGDFYEQYF. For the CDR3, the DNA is TGCGCCAGCAGCTTGTCCCCCCACAGGGGAGACTTTTACGAGCAGTACTTC.

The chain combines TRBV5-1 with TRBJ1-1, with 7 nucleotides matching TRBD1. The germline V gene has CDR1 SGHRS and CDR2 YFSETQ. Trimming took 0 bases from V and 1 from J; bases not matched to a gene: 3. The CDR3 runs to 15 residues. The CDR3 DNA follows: TGCGCCAGCAGCTTGGACAGGGGACCGAACACTGAAGCTTTCTTT. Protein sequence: CASSLDRGPNTEAFF.